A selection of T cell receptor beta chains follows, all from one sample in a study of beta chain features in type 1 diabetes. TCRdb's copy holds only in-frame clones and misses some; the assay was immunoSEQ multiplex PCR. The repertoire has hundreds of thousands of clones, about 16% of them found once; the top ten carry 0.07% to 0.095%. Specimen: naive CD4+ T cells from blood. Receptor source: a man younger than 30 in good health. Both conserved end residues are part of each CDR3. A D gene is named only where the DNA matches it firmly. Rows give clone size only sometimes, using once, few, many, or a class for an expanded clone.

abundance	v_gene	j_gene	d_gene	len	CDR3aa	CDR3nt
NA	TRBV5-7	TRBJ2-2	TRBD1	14	CASSSGQYTGELFF	TGTGCCAGCAGCTCGGGACAGTACACCGGGGAGCTGTTTTTT
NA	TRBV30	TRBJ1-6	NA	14	CAWGASPYNSPLHF	TGTGCCTGGGGGGCCTCCCCCTATAATTCACCCCTCCACTTT
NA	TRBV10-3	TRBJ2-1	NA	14	CAIKVQDDYNEQFF	TGTGCCATCAAAGTCCAGGACGATTACAATGAGCAGTTCTTC
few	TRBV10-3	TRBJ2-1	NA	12	CAISESGGGEFF	TGTGCCATCAGTGAGTCAGGAGGGGGCGAGTTCTTC
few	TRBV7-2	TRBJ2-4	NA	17	CASSLGLKGSSGNIQYF	TGTGCCAGCAGCTTAGGGTTAAAGGGCTCGTCCGGAAACATTCAGTACTTC
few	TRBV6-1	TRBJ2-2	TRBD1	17	CASSEAGGTGNTGELFF	TGTGCCAGCAGTGAAGCTGGCGGGACAGGGAACACCGGGGAGCTGTTTTTT
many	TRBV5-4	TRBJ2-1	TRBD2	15	CASTLAGTSPNEQFF	TGTGCCAGCACCCTCGCCGGGACTAGCCCCAATGAGCAGTTCTTC
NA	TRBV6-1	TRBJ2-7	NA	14	CASSERGRGNEQYF	TGTGCCAGCAGTGAAAGGGGAAGGGGGAACGAGCAGTACTTC
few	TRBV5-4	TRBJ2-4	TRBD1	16	CASSLEPGQSKNIQYF	TGTGCCAGCAGCTTAGAACCGGGACAGTCCAAAAACATTCAGTACTTC
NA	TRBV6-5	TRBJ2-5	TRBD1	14	CASRDRADRETQYF	TGTGCCAGCAGGGACAGGGCTGATAGGGAGACCCAGTACTTC
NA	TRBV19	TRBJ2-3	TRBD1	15	CASSVNRGRTDTQYF	TGTGCCAGTAGTGTAAACAGGGGGCGGACAGATACGCAGTATTTT
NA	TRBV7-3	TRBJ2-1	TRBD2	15	CASSRGLAGVLEQFF	TGTGCCAGCAGCCGAGGACTAGCGGGAGTCCTTGAGCAGTTCTTC
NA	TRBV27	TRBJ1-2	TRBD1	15	CASSRGRGHNYGYTF	TGTGCCAGCAGCCGCGGCAGGGGGCATAACTATGGCTACACCTTC
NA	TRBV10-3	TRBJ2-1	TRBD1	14	CAISATGLGNEQFF	TGTGCCATCAGTGCGACAGGGCTAGGCAATGAGCAGTTCTTC
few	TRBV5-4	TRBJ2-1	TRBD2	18	CASSLGSGGARAYNEQFF	TGTGCCAGCAGCTTGGGTAGCGGGGGGGCCCGGGCCTACAATGAGCAGTTCTTC
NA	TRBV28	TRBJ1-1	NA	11	CASSSRDESFF	TGTGCCAGCAGTTCCCGGGATGAGTCTTTCTTT
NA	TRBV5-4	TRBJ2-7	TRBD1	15	CASSLDRGRAYEQYF	TGTGCCAGCAGCTTGGACAGGGGAAGGGCCTACGAGCAGTACTTC
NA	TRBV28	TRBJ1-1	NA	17	CASSLNGLRSSNTEAFF	TGTGCCAGCAGTTTAAACGGTTTGAGGTCTTCGAACACTGAAGCTTTCTTT
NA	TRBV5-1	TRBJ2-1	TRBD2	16	CASSSNLAGGYNEQFF	TGCGCCAGCAGCTCGAACCTAGCGGGGGGTTACAATGAGCAGTTCTTC
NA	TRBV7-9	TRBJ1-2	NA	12	CASSSPYYGYTF	TGTGCCAGCAGCTCTCCCTACTATGGCTACACCTTC
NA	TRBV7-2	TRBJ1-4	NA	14	CASSLVPSREKLFF	TGTGCCAGCAGCTTAGTTCCTAGTCGGGAAAAACTGTTTTTT
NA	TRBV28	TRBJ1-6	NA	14	CANQASEGNSPLHF	TGTGCCAACCAAGCCTCAGAAGGGAATTCACCCCTCCACTTT
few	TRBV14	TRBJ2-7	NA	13	CASSPRQAYEQYF	TGTGCCAGCAGCCCCCGACAGGCCTACGAGCAGTACTTC
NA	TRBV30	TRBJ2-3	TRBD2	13	CARLAAHTDTQYF	TGTGCCCGACTAGCAGCACACACAGATACGCAGTATTTT
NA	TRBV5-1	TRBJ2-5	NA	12	CASSLGQETQYF	TGCGCCAGCAGCTTGGGACAAGAGACCCAGTACTTC
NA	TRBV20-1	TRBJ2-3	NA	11	CSASTTDTQYF	TGCAGTGCTAGTACCACCGATACGCAGTATTTT
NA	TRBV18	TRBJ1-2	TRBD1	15	CASSLFDRGRSGYTF	TGTGCCAGCTCACTGTTTGACAGGGGGCGGAGTGGCTACACCTTC
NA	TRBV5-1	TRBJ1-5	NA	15	CASSLEGARNQPQHF	TGCGCCAGCAGCTTGGAAGGGGCCCGCAATCAGCCCCAGCATTTT
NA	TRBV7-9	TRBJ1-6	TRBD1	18	CASRQRGQQGSHNSPLHF	TGTGCCAGCAGACAAAGGGGCCAACAGGGGTCCCATAATTCACCCCTCCACTTT
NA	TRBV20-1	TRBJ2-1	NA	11	CSARQSMTVFF	TGCAGTGCTAGACAAAGTATGACTGTGTTCTTC
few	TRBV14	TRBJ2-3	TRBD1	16	CASSLGGQGARDTQYF	TGTGCCAGCAGCCTTGGAGGACAGGGAGCGAGAGATACGCAGTATTTT
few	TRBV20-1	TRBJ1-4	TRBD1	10	CSAHRDRDPF	TGCAGTGCTCACCGGGACAGGGACCCTTTT
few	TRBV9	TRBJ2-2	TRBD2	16	CASSVGLAGNTGELFF	TGTGCCAGCAGCGTAGGCCTAGCGGGGAACACCGGGGAGCTGTTTTTT
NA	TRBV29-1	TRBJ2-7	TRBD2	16	CSATPRGSGSSYEQYF	TGCAGCGCTACCCCCCGGGGTAGCGGGAGTTCCTACGAGCAGTACTTC
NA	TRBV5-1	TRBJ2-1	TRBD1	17	CASSSDLDRAGYNEQFF	TGCGCCAGCAGCTCAGACCTCGACAGGGCGGGTTACAATGAGCAGTTCTTC
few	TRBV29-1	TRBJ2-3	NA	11	CSVGDADTQYF	TGCAGCGTTGGTGACGCAGATACGCAGTATTTT
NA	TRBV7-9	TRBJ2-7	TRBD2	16	CASSRGLAGVWYEQYF	TGTGCCAGCAGCCGAGGACTAGCGGGAGTATGGTACGAGCAGTACTTC
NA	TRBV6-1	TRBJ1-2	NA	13	CASSLQGWYGYTF	TGTGCCAGCAGTCTTCAGGGGTGGTATGGCTACACCTTC